What follows are 27 T cell receptor beta chains derived from one specimen sequenced in a study of T cells in tumors after PD-1 blockade. Data came from immunoSEQ multiplex PCR; TCRdb stores just in-frame clones and leaves some out. Of 54,000 or so clones in the sample, 80% were seen once. The sequencing used PBMCs, collected before anti-PD-1 treatment. The receptors shown here come from a human donor with basal cell carcinoma.

The chain links TRBV14 to TRBJ2-1; possible D gene TRBD1, 7 bases. V lost 5 bases and J 4 bases, leaving 18 bases between the germline ends. CDR3 size: 16 residues. Per germline, CDR1 SGHDN and CDR2 FVKESK. The CDR3 loop is CASSLGGGARYNEQFF. CDR3 nucleotide sequence: TGTGCCAGCAGCTTAGGAGGGGGCGCGAGGTACAATGAGCAGTTCTTC.

V is TRBV30 and J is TRBJ2-3; 9 bases line up with TRBD1. Germline V gives CDR1 GTSNPN, CDR2 SVGIG (reference sequence). Germline trimming cut 5 bases from V and 0 bases from J; bases unmatched to any gene: 3. The CDR3 is 14 residues long. Written as DNA, the CDR3 is TGTGCCTGGCGGACAGGGGCGAGCACAGATACGCAGTATTTT. It specifies CAWRTGASTDTQYF.

CDR3 loop: CASSLVTGGGSTEAFF. CDR3 bases: TGTGCCAGCTCACTCGTGACAGGGGGCGGAAGTACTGAAGCTTTCTTT. The V gene is TRBV18, the J gene TRBJ1-1, with 10 positions matching TRBD1. The CDR3 covers 16 residues. V trimming: 4 bases; J trimming: 5 bases; junction bases outside the gene matches: 10. CDR1 and CDR2 (germline): KGHSH, LQKENI.

The chain has TRBV7-2 and TRBJ1-2, with 7 bases that match TRBD1. Germline lookup yields CDR1 SGHTA and CDR2 FQGNSA. CDR3 size: 16 residues. J gave up 4 bases and V 5 bases, and 13 bases lay outside the gene matches. The CDR3 is CASSQPTGKGSYGYTF. CDR3 coding DNA: TGTGCCAGCAGCCAACCGACAGGGAAAGGTTCCTATGGCTACACCTTC.

The chain carries TRBV3-1 (or the pseudogene TRBV3-2) and TRBJ1-1; D unresolved. Germline assignment: CDR1 LGHDT and CDR2 YNNKEL (reference sequence). The V gene lost 1 base and the J gene lost 4 bases, with 13 bases spanning the gap. The CDR3 consists of 15 residues. The CDR3 reads CASSQVAVLGTEAFF. DNA for the CDR3: TGTGCCAGCAGCCAAGTAGCTGTTTTGGGCACTGAAGCTTTCTTT.

The chain joins TRBV30 to TRBJ2-3; D is ambiguous. Germline V gives CDR1 GTSNPN, CDR2 SVGIG (reference sequence). The length of the CDR3 is 11 residues. V was pared by 5 bases and J by 5 bases, with 8 bases between. The CDR3 reads CAWGVGDTQYF. The CDR3 nucleotides read TGTGCCTGGGGGGTAGGAGATACGCAGTATTTT.

CDR3 amino acids: CASSLTRTANTEAFF. CDR3 bases: TGTGCCAGCAGCTTAACTAGGACCGCGAACACTGAAGCTTTCTTT. The chain has TRBV7-2 and TRBJ1-1; no clear D gene. This CDR3 spans 15 amino acids. Trimming shortened V by 2 bases and J by 1 base, and 11 bases separated the two germline ends. From germline, CDR1 is SGHTA and CDR2 FQGNSA.

The chain's CDR3 is CAWSLGNTEAFF. CDR3 nucleotides: TGTGCCTGGAGTTTAGGGAACACTGAAGCTTTCTTT. The chain carries TRBV30 and TRBJ1-1; D remains ambiguous. Between the trimmed V and J ends, which lost 2 bases and 1 base, there was a span of 5 bases. Germline V gene lookup returns CDR1 GTSNPN and CDR2 SVGIG (reference sequence). CDR3 length equals 12 residues.

The V and J genes are TRBV5-1 and TRBJ2-5, with a weak D call TRBD2 (7 bases). V lost 0 bases and J 1 base, leaving 13 bases between the germline ends. CDR1 and CDR2 (germline): SGHRS, YFSETQ. This CDR3 is built from 16 residues. The CDR3 DNA reads TGCGCCAGCAGCTTGGAAGGGGGGGCCTTCCAAGAGACCCAGTACTTC. Translation: CASSLEGGAFQETQYF.

The J gene is TRBJ2-2, the V gene TRBV12-3 or TRBV12-4; no firm D call. The CDR3 runs 12 residues. The V gene lost 2 bases and the J gene lost 15 bases, with 13 bases spanning the gap. The CDR3: CASSLQFQEMFF. CDR3 coding DNA: TGTGCCAGCAGTTTACAGTTCCAAGAGATGTTTTTT.

A single count supports this clone. This chain joins TRBV19 and TRBJ2-3; D could derive from TRBD1 or TRBD2 (5 bases each). Trimming removed 7 bases from V and 4 bases from J, with 12 bases in between. Germline-derived CDR1 and CDR2 are LNHDA and SQIVND (reference sequence). The CDR3 has 13 residues. The CDR3 protein is CASMGRGADTQYF. The DNA of the CDR3 is TGTGCCAGTATGGGCAGAGGGGCAGATACGCAGTATTTT.

V is TRBV5-6 and J is TRBJ1-3; D not certain. Between the trimmed V and J ends, which lost 3 bases and 3 bases, there was a span of 7 bases. The V gene's germline CDR1 is SGHDT and CDR2 YYEEEE. This CDR3 comprises 13 residues. The chain's CDR3 is CASSSPLGNTIYF. Written as DNA, the CDR3 is TGTGCCAGCAGCTCTCCTCTTGGAAACACCATATATTTT.

The chain combines TRBV19 with TRBJ2-2; TRBD2 is a possible D gene (5 bases). The V and J ends lost 5 bases and 3 bases respectively, with 10 bases between them. This CDR3 contains 14 residues. Germline lookup yields CDR1 LNHDA and CDR2 SQIVND (reference sequence). In nucleotides, the CDR3 is TGTGCCAGTAGTGCGCGGACTGACACCGGGGAGCTGTTTTTT. Translated: CASSARTDTGELFF. Supplemented by reference TRBV19 and TRBJ2-2, the full variable domain reads DGGITQSPKYLFRKEGQNVTLSCEQNLNHDAMYWYRQDPGQGLRLIYYSQIVNDFQKGDIAEGYSVSREKKESFPLTVTSAQKNPTAFYLCASSARTDTGELFFGEGSRLTVL.

The V gene is TRBV13, the J gene TRBJ2-1; 10 bases are a match to TRBD2. The length of the CDR3 is 16 residues. V was clipped by 0 bases and J by 9 bases; unmatched bases: 8. Germline V gene sequence: CDR1 PRHDT, CDR2 FYEKMQ (reference sequence). CDR3 loop: CASSLGEAGGQGEQFF. The CDR3 bases are TGTGCCAGCAGCTTAGGGGAAGCGGGGGGGCAGGGTGAGCAGTTCTTC.

The gene calls are TRBV2 and TRBJ2-5; D remains unclear. Trimming removed 6 bases from V and 4 bases from J, with 15 bases in between. Germline V lookup: CDR1 SNHLY, CDR2 FYNNEI. The CDR3 is 14 residues long. Here the CDR3 reads CASSQNKGRETQYF. The CDR3 coding sequence is TGTGCCAGCAGCCAGAACAAGGGTAGAGAGACCCAGTACTTC.

The rearrangement joins TRBV3-1 (or the pseudogene TRBV3-2) to TRBJ2-5, with TRBD2 matching 9 bases. The CDR3 is 18 amino acids. V was clipped by 3 bases and J by 1 base; unmatched bases: 12. CDR1 and CDR2 (germline): LGHDT, YNNKEL (reference sequence). The CDR3 nucleotides are TGTGCCAGCAGCCATCCATTAAAGGGGCGGGGGGGCCAAGAGACCCAGTACTTC. Protein sequence: CASSHPLKGRGGQETQYF.

This chain connects TRBV18 to TRBJ2-1; D gene uncertain. V was clipped by 3 bases and J by 4 bases, with 19 bases between them. The CDR3 totals 17 residues. CDR1 KGHSH and CDR2 LQKENI come from the germline V gene. CDR3 protein: CASSPQERRSVYNEQFF. The CDR3 region has the DNA TGTGCCAGCTCACCCCAGGAAAGGCGAAGTGTATACAATGAGCAGTTCTTC.

The gene calls are TRBV4-1 and TRBJ2-1; perhaps TRBD1 as D (5 bases). The CDR3 has 16 residues. Germline assignment: CDR1 MGHRA and CDR2 YSYEKL. V was clipped by 0 bases and J by 0 bases, with 9 bases between them. The CDR3, as DNA: TGCGCCAGCAGCCAAGATCGCACAGGCTCCTACAATGAGCAGTTCTTC. Protein product: CASSQDRTGSYNEQFF.

V gene TRBV10-3 combines with J gene TRBJ1-1; D is ambiguous. This CDR3 is 14 amino acids long. The germline gives CDR1 ENHRY, CDR2 SYGVKD. V shed 0 bases and J shed 0 bases, with 5 bases lying between them. The CDR3 is CAISESLMNTEAFF. For the CDR3, the DNA is TGTGCCATCAGTGAGTCGTTAATGAACACTGAAGCTTTCTTT.

This sequence joins TRBV29-1 and TRBJ2-7; either TRBD1 or TRBD2 may supply D (5 bases each). Trimming cost V 7 bases and J 3 bases, with 13 bases left between them. CDR3 length: 12 residues. Germline loops: CDR1 SQVTM, CDR2 ANQGSEA. CDR3 bases: TGCAGCGGGGGACGGAATAACTACGAGCAGTACTTC. This gives the protein CSGGRNNYEQYF.

The V call is TRBV7-6, the J call TRBJ1-3, with D uncertain. V was trimmed by 7 bases and J by 8 bases, leaving 18 bases between them. The germline CDR1 and CDR2 sequences are SGHVS and FNYEAQ. The CDR3 is made up of 14 amino acids. The CDR3 is CASTSYYGAHTIYF. DNA of the CDR3: TGTGCCAGCACCTCTTACTATGGAGCGCACACCATATATTTT. Using reference TRBV7-6 and TRBJ1-3 for the parts outside the CDR3, the full variable domain is GAGVSQSPRYKVTKRGQDVALRCDPISGHVSLYWYRQALGQGPEFLTYFNYEAQQDKSGLPNDRFSAERPEGSISTLTIQRTEQRDSAMYRCASTSYYGAHTIYFGEGSWLTVV.

This clone was seen more than once but under ten times. The gene calls are TRBV6-5 and TRBJ2-1; 7 nucleotides agree with TRBD2. V was clipped by 6 bases and J by 4 bases; unmatched bases: 3. CDR1 and CDR2 (germline): MNHEY, SVGAGI. The CDR3 covers 13 residues. This chain's CDR3 is CASRREGYNEQFF. The CDR3 DNA reads TGTGCCAGCAGGAGGGAGGGGTACAATGAGCAGTTCTTC.

The chain combines TRBV6-5 with TRBJ1-6; D is uncertain. The CDR3 has 14 residues. Trimming left V 11 bases short and J 0 bases short, with 11 bases between. Germline CDR1 reads MNHEY; CDR2 reads SVGAGI. CDR3 DNA sequence: TGTGCCTCACGGCTCAGCTCCTATAATTCACCCCTCCACTTT. Translating gives CASRLSSYNSPLHF.

V gene TRBV9 combines with J gene TRBJ2-6; 9 bases match TRBD1. CDR3 length equals 18 residues. CDR1 is SGDLS, CDR2 YYNGEE, per germline. Losses at the gene ends were 2 bases for V and 2 bases for J; bases not matched to a gene: 8. CDR3 residues: CASSVTGTGRTGANVLTF. DNA of the CDR3: TGTGCCAGCAGCGTGACCGGGACAGGGAGGACTGGGGCCAACGTCCTGACTTTC.

The chain uses TRBV30 and TRBJ1-2; D is unresolved. CDR3 size: 11 residues. Looked up from germline, CDR1 is GTSNPN and CDR2 is SVGIG (reference sequence). Trimming removed 7 bases at V and 9 bases at J, with 15 bases between. CDR3 amino acids: CASIYWESYTF. CDR3 DNA sequence: TGTGCCTCGATATATTGGGAAAGCTACACCTTC.

J is TRBJ2-7 and V is TRBV6-5; 8 nucleotides align to TRBD2. Germline V CDR1 and CDR2: MNHEY, SVGAGI. CDR3 length: 14 residues. Losses at the gene ends were 7 bases for V and 6 bases for J; bases not matched to a gene: 11. The CDR3 coding sequence is TGTGCCAGCAAGCCCCCCGGGGGGGCCTCCGAGCAGTACTTC. This translates into CASKPPGGASEQYF.

This sequence joins TRBV30 and TRBJ2-7; 8 nucleotides line up with TRBD2. There are 14 residues in the CDR3. CDR1 is GTSNPN and CDR2 is SVGIG in the germline V gene (reference sequence). J gave up 6 bases and V 3 bases, and 10 bases lay outside the gene matches. The chain's CDR3 is CAWRDWGRGGEQYF. In DNA form, the CDR3 reads TGTGCCTGGAGGGACTGGGGCCGGGGGGGCGAGCAGTACTTC.